This record concerns one T cell receptor (beta chain) sequence. This clonotype has at least ten counts. The antigen it binds to is not known. No much larger clone is present one base from it, and per-base qualities are unavailable. What the time point label conveys for this sample: patch test 1, 2 weeks after DPC sensitization. The sample's treatment or condition, from its label and the paper: therapeutic diphenylcyclopropenone sensitization with weekly scalp DPC. Blood at each patch-test visit was drawn before the patch test was applied. Patients were considered eligible if aged 18 to 70, diagnosed with alopecia and deemed suitable for DPC therapy, and patients were excluded if pregnant. Total RNA was isolated from unfractionated whole blood collected in Tempus Blood RNA tubes. The data were taken from a study of human T cells and chemical hapten exposure (dated by TCRdb to about 2021). Looking at the study overall: For sensitization, 2% DPC in acetone was applied to a roughly 2 cm by roughly 2 cm area of upper inner arm skin. The patient cohort, mostly female, included alopecia areata with under or over 50% scalp involvement, alopecia totalis and alopecia universalis. Throughout the study period of about 22 weeks, patients also received therapeutic DPC doses to the scalp every week. For TCR sequencing, blood came from some 31 alopecia patients at anywhere from one to four time points (pre-sensitization, 2, 6 and 24 weeks). Libraries were pooled for sequencing, and per-sample TCR yields varied mainly because of small differences in library volumes within the pool. In alopecia patients, the study followed how the peripheral blood TCR repertoire changed in vivo over primary and secondary sensitization to diphenylcyclopropenone (DPC), a hapten. Patient blood was sampled pre-sensitization (week 0) and at 2, 6 and about 24 weeks after DPC sensitization. Patch testing was performed on the upper back with Finn chambers containing 0.01% DPC, and the patch tests were scored after 6 days according to International Contact Dermatitis Research Group standards.

Study-wide conclusions, independent of this receptor: Expanded TCRs formed significantly more large CDR3 similarity clusters than pre-sensitization or healthy control sets, consistent with antigen-driven responses. The number of PT1 expanded TCRs positively correlated with patch test score, significant at thresholds 8, 16 and 32 but not 4. DPC sensitization did not change how many TCRs were above 1 in 1000 frequency, and no evidence was found of alterations in global repertoire structure. Repeated subsampling changed both the strength of the expansion versus patch-test correlation and the threshold at which that correlation became significant. Alopecia, a presumed autoimmune disease, was present in all patients, so the immune response of the patients might differ from that of healthy individuals.

Preparation of the library involved RACE. Instrument on record: NextSeq 500. During library preparation, unique molecular identifiers were attached to individual cDNA molecules so that TCRs could be counted quantitatively and reproducibly. Both TCR alpha and TCR beta chains were sequenced from each blood RNA sample. For the original study's pipeline: The median number of TCRs per sample was over 95,000, ranging from roughly 23,224 to 690,600. V, J and CDR3 annotation of the TCR reads was carried out using the Decombinator software suite. Every sample was subsampled to the same number of TCRs (28,000) for the PS versus PT1 abundance plots. TCRs were defined as expanded if absent before sensitization and observed at least eight times at the 2-week time point. The raw public data were reprocessed by TCRdb itself: fastp quality trimming at Q25, MiXCR clonotype calling, in-frame beta chains only. Under each unique CDR3 protein, matching rows form one entry showing the most common genes and DNA. TCRdb assigned the V and J calls; the authors' analysis was not used. This sample comprises tens of thousands of distinct CDR3 sequences, 10% to 13% of them detected only once. Jointly, the top ten make up around 2.3% of the sample.

The CDR3 spans 16 residues, from the cysteine through the phenylalanine. CDR3 DNA only is kept here, 48 bases in frame from base 1. The germline V gene provides CDR1 MNHEY and CDR2 SVGEGT. V was cut back by 6 bases and J by 7 bases, leaving a gap of 19 bases between them. The receptor comes from a middle-aged man with alopecia areata. Some clones in this sample may be carry-over from other donors' samples. The sample consisted of whole blood, taken in connection with sensitization to the hapten diphenylcyclopropenone (DPC). The chain employs TRBV6-2 or TRBV6-3 and TRBJ1-6; a tentative D match to TRBD1 spans 5 bases. The bases are TGTGCCAGCAGCAAGGGACGGATTCTTCCAAATTCACCCCTCCACTTT. This is translated as CASSKGRILPNSPLHF.